This T cell receptor (beta chain) comes out of a study of cytomegalovirus exposure and HLA in healthy donors. Study summary: Samples from HLA-typed donors yielded about 85 million unique TCRs in an early data release.

CDR3 length equals 15 residues. Trimming at V came to 3 bases and at J to 8 bases, leaving 7 bases not matched to a gene. Germline lookup yields CDR1 LNHNV and CDR2 YYDKDF (reference sequence). Primers included in the PCR were 60 Vbeta and 13 Jbeta primers. Some clones are missing from TCRdb's copy, which holds only in-frame ones; the method was immunoSEQ multiplex PCR. The profile shows about 94,000 clones, around 66% of them singletons. Sequenced: PBMCs. The chain couples TRBV15 to TRBJ2-1; TRBD2 matches at 10 bases. The receptor was isolated from a man younger than 45 in good health and CMV-seronegative. CDR3 loop: CATSRIAGGFDEQFF. The CDR3 DNA is TGTGCCACCAGCAGGATAGCGGGGGGTTTTGATGAGCAGTTCTTC. The entire variable domain, with the rest obtained from reference TRBV15 and TRBJ2-1, is as follows: DAMVIQNPRYQVTQFGKPVTLSCSQTLNHNVMYWYQQKSSQAPKLLFHYYDKDFNNEADTPDNFQSRRPNTSFCFLDIRSPGLGDTAMYLCATSRIAGGFDEQFFGPGTRLTVL.